Listed here are 9 T cell receptor beta chains from one sample, sequenced in a study of blood T cell repertoires in COVID-19. TCRdb keeps only in-frame clones here, not all; method: immunoSEQ multiplex PCR. The data show about 220,000 clones, approximately 80% seen once. The sample taken for sequencing was peripheral blood. Receptors originate from a man in his thirties or forties with active or convalescent COVID-19.

This clone has more than one count but fewer than ten. This chain connects TRBV7-2 to TRBJ1-1; D is possibly TRBD1 (5 bases). CDR1 SGHTA and CDR2 FQGNSA come from the germline V gene. V lost 4 bases, J lost 6 bases, and 18 bases lay in between. This CDR3 is built from 15 residues. The CDR3 here is CASSSKWGGEAEAFF. The CDR3 DNA follows: TGTGCCAGCAGCTCAAAGTGGGGAGGGGAGGCTGAAGCTTTCTTT. Looking up the rest from reference TRBV7-2 and TRBJ1-1 gives the full variable domain: GAGVSQSPSNKVTEKGKDVELRCDPISGHTALYWYRQSLGQGLEFLIYFQGNSAPDKSGLPSDRFSAERTGGSVSTLTIQRTQQEDSAVYLCASSSKWGGEAEAFFGQGTRLTVV.

The J gene is TRBJ2-3, the V gene TRBV29-1; possible D gene TRBD2, 6 bases. This CDR3 is built from 14 residues. Trimming cost V 4 bases and J 3 bases, with 14 bases left between them. The germline V gene encodes CDR1 SQVTM and CDR2 ANQGSEA. The CDR3 nucleotides read TGCAGCGTTGGGCGGGGACCGGCAACAGATACGCAGTATTTT. The encoded protein is CSVGRGPATDTQYF.

This sequence joins TRBV28 and TRBJ2-3; 10 bases are shared with TRBD2. The germline gives CDR1 MDHEN, CDR2 SYDVKM. The CDR3 totals 15 residues. J was trimmed by 0 bases and V by 10 bases; bases with no gene match: 7. The CDR3 coding sequence is TGTGCCACCGCTGGACTAGCGGCTAGCACAGATACGCAGTATTTT. Translation: CATAGLAASTDTQYF.

This clone was counted between two and nine times. The chain is built from TRBV28 and TRBJ2-7; tentatively, D is TRBD2 (7 bases). The CDR3 sequence is 13 residues long. Germline assignment: CDR1 MDHEN and CDR2 SYDVKM. The V end lost 4 bases, the J end lost 6 bases, and 13 bases lay between the germline ends. The CDR3 DNA follows: TGTGCCAGCAGTTGGGGGGGGGCCCCCGAGCAGTACTTC. It codes for CASSWGGAPEQYF.

CDR3 in DNA: TGTGCCAGCAGCCAGAGCGTAGGGGAGGGGGACTATGGCTACACCTTC. This translates into CASSQSVGEGDYGYTF. The chain is built from TRBV4-2 and TRBJ1-2, with a weak D call TRBD1 (6 bases). The CDR3 covers 16 residues. V gave up 3 bases and J gave up 3 bases, with 17 bases separating them. The germline gives CDR1 LGHNA, CDR2 YNFKEQ.

V and J are TRBV6-5 and TRBJ1-4, with D hard to call. Looked up from germline, CDR1 is MNHEY and CDR2 is SVGAGI. The V and J ends lost 6 bases and 8 bases respectively, with 10 bases between them. This CDR3 contains 12 residues. The CDR3 DNA sequence: TGTGCCAGCAGGAGGGCAAAAGAAAAACTGTTTTTT. Amino acid sequence: CASRRAKEKLFF.

V and J are TRBV18 and TRBJ2-5; a weak D match, TRBD2 (5 bases). Trimming pared 3 bases from V and 5 bases from J, leaving 13 bases between. The CDR3 consists of 14 residues. From germline, CDR1 is KGHSH and CDR2 LQKENI. The CDR3 reads CASSPFTGIETQYF. CDR3 DNA: TGTGCCAGCTCACCTTTTACGGGGATCGAGACCCAGTACTTC.

V and J are TRBV3-1 (or the pseudogene TRBV3-2) and TRBJ1-1; D perhaps matches TRBD1 (5 bases). This CDR3 has 13 residues. Germline CDR1 and CDR2: LGHDT and YNNKEL (reference sequence). V lost 3 bases and J 3 bases, leaving 8 bases between the germline ends. The DNA for the CDR3 is TGTGCCAGCAGCCATTCGGGGGACACTGAAGCTTTCTTT. Encoded protein: CASSHSGDTEAFF.

This chain joins TRBV5-1 and TRBJ2-5; D is perhaps TRBD2 (5 bases). V was cut by 6 bases and J by 4 bases, with 13 bases left in between. The CDR3 contains 13 residues. The germline V gene has CDR1 SGHRS and CDR2 YFSETQ. Here the CDR3 reads CASKIAGIETQYF. The CDR3 region has the DNA TGCGCCAGCAAGATTGCGGGTATAGAGACCCAGTACTTC.